This paragraph reports one T cell receptor beta chain. What it recognizes is unknown. The record originates from a study of early T cells in non-severe SARS-CoV-2 infection. Whole-study context: Investigators sequenced bulk RNA drawn from unsorted whole blood, and chains remained unpaired.

Germline values: CDR1 SQVTM, CDR2 ANQGSEA. V was cut by 5 bases and J by 0 bases, with 14 bases left in between. The CDR3 spans 14 residues. Researchers attached unique molecular identifiers to individual cDNA molecules. TCRdb re-derived calls from the 5' RACE reads in MiXCR, one entry per CDR3 protein. The sample has some 49,000 distinct CDR3 sequences, 8% to 10% seen once. Findings and caveats of the study: A preference for anti-spike CD8 responses marked VDJdb matching, which missed private and CD4 specificities.

The V and J genes are TRBV29-1 and TRBJ2-7, with D tentatively TRBD1 (5 bases). The source of this sequence is an adult who was a healthcare worker with PCR-confirmed SARS-CoV-2 infection or an uninfected control (not recorded which). Source material: whole blood. The CDR3: CSVLGPDSSYEQYF. CDR3 sequence (DNA): TGCAGCGTTCTGGGGCCCGATAGCTCCTACGAGCAGTACTTC.